These T cell receptor beta chains were read from a single sample in a study of identical twins. TCRdb reanalysed the 5' RACE reads using MiXCR and keeps one entry per CDR3 protein. Among about 570,000 distinct CDR3 sequences listed, roughly 9.9% were seen once. A further study also used this sample, focusing on yellow fever vaccine responses in identical twins.

The specimen sequenced was PBMCs. The origin of the receptors is a young woman in good health. Both conserved end residues are part of each CDR3. Each record gives: CDR3 protein, J gene, CDR3 length, V gene.

CDR3aa: CAISESKPTDIQYF
j_gene: TRBJ2-4
len: 14
v_gene: TRBV10-3

CDR3aa: CAWSRSSENTGELFF
j_gene: TRBJ2-2
len: 15
v_gene: TRBV30

CDR3aa: CASSLISGGALGTDTQYF
j_gene: TRBJ2-3
len: 18
v_gene: TRBV2

CDR3aa: CASSKETSVPADTQYF
j_gene: TRBJ2-3
len: 16
v_gene: TRBV21-1

CDR3aa: CASRPIEDEQFF
j_gene: TRBJ2-1
len: 12
v_gene: TRBV5-1

CDR3aa: CASSQVGYETQYF
j_gene: TRBJ2-5
len: 13
v_gene: TRBV6-1

CDR3aa: CSVGAGNQPQHF
j_gene: TRBJ1-5
len: 12
v_gene: TRBV29-1

CDR3aa: CARKRNTEAFF
j_gene: TRBJ1-1
len: 11
v_gene: TRBV11-3

CDR3aa: CASSLTGGSYNSPLHF
j_gene: TRBJ1-6
len: 16
v_gene: TRBV28

CDR3aa: CSVRQDSNQPQHF
j_gene: TRBJ1-5
len: 13
v_gene: TRBV29-1

CDR3aa: CASSHGQGAYTEAFF
j_gene: TRBJ1-1
len: 15
v_gene: TRBV4-2

CDR3aa: CASSLPSNEQFF
j_gene: TRBJ2-1
len: 12
v_gene: TRBV7-2

CDR3aa: CASSSRLAGYTPTYEQYF
j_gene: TRBJ2-7
len: 18
v_gene: TRBV6-2/TRBV6-3

CDR3aa: CASSWTQGSEQFF
j_gene: TRBJ2-1
len: 13
v_gene: TRBV5-1

CDR3aa: CASSLGSSGADTQYF
j_gene: TRBJ2-3
len: 15
v_gene: TRBV7-7

CDR3aa: CASSEEGGLLEQFF
j_gene: TRBJ2-1
len: 14
v_gene: TRBV2

CDR3aa: CASSFYTATGGSVNEQFF
j_gene: TRBJ2-1
len: 18
v_gene: TRBV7-3

CDR3aa: CASSLVGPREGNTGELFF
j_gene: TRBJ2-2
len: 18
v_gene: TRBV5-1

CDR3aa: CASRPGGRTEAFF
j_gene: TRBJ1-1
len: 13
v_gene: TRBV5-6

CDR3aa: CASSDPGGLGQFF
j_gene: TRBJ2-1
len: 13
v_gene: TRBV11-2

CDR3aa: CASSPGGGFGEQYF
j_gene: TRBJ2-7
len: 14
v_gene: TRBV7-3

CDR3aa: CSVGAVSGGSDTQYF
j_gene: TRBJ2-3
len: 15
v_gene: TRBV29-1

CDR3aa: CASSPEMGKNNEQFF
j_gene: TRBJ2-1
len: 15
v_gene: TRBV3-1

CDR3aa: CAWNPSSGDEQYF
j_gene: TRBJ2-7
len: 13
v_gene: TRBV30

CDR3aa: CSAREQGSGELFF
j_gene: TRBJ2-2
len: 13
v_gene: TRBV20-1

CDR3aa: CASSRDDRYLRDEQFF
j_gene: TRBJ2-1
len: 16
v_gene: TRBV11-2

CDR3aa: CASSFKAGAYNEQFF
j_gene: TRBJ2-1
len: 15
v_gene: TRBV7-2

CDR3aa: CSASVTSGRAFKSVDEQFF
j_gene: TRBJ2-1
len: 19
v_gene: TRBV20-1

CDR3aa: CASSQERRRGEQYF
j_gene: TRBJ2-7
len: 14
v_gene: TRBV14

CDR3aa: CASIQEGGTDTQYF
j_gene: TRBJ2-3
len: 14
v_gene: TRBV27

CDR3aa: CASNPGGQVNEQFF
j_gene: TRBJ2-1
len: 14
v_gene: TRBV5-1

CDR3aa: CSARESGELEQYF
j_gene: TRBJ2-7
len: 13
v_gene: TRBV20-1

CDR3aa: CASSFGLSSYNEQFF
j_gene: TRBJ2-1
len: 15
v_gene: TRBV7-2

CDR3aa: CSVGQGAVEQYF
j_gene: TRBJ2-7
len: 12
v_gene: TRBV29-1

CDR3aa: CAWSSGDRSLNEQYF
j_gene: TRBJ2-7
len: 15
v_gene: TRBV30

CDR3aa: CASSPPLGGSETQYF
j_gene: TRBJ2-5
len: 15
v_gene: TRBV7-7

CDR3aa: CAGGGTSGSPKSGEQFF
j_gene: TRBJ2-1
len: 17
v_gene: TRBV10-1

CDR3aa: CASSREVQTNYNEQFF
j_gene: TRBJ2-1
len: 16
v_gene: TRBV5-1

CDR3aa: CASSLGTGGSGELFF
j_gene: TRBJ2-2
len: 15
v_gene: TRBV27

CDR3aa: CASRPGQGSFQETQYF
j_gene: TRBJ2-5
len: 16
v_gene: TRBV12-3/TRBV12-4

CDR3aa: CSARVLTLLSEQFF
j_gene: TRBJ2-1
len: 14
v_gene: TRBV29-1

CDR3aa: CASSVQQGARFREQYF
j_gene: TRBJ2-7
len: 16
v_gene: TRBV9

CDR3aa: CASSWTSIYEQFF
j_gene: TRBJ2-1
len: 13
v_gene: TRBV7-2

CDR3aa: CSARVAGATNTGELFF
j_gene: TRBJ2-2
len: 16
v_gene: TRBV20-1

CDR3aa: CASARQDTDTQYF
j_gene: TRBJ2-3
len: 13
v_gene: TRBV6-1

CDR3aa: CASSSATDEYEQYF
j_gene: TRBJ2-7
len: 14
v_gene: TRBV7-9

CDR3aa: CASSLGSGGGETQYF
j_gene: TRBJ2-5
len: 15
v_gene: TRBV3-1

CDR3aa: CASSLAGSSGANVLTF
j_gene: TRBJ2-6
len: 16
v_gene: TRBV7-2

CDR3aa: CASSSLGNRGEDTEAFF
j_gene: TRBJ1-1
len: 17
v_gene: TRBV12-3/TRBV12-4